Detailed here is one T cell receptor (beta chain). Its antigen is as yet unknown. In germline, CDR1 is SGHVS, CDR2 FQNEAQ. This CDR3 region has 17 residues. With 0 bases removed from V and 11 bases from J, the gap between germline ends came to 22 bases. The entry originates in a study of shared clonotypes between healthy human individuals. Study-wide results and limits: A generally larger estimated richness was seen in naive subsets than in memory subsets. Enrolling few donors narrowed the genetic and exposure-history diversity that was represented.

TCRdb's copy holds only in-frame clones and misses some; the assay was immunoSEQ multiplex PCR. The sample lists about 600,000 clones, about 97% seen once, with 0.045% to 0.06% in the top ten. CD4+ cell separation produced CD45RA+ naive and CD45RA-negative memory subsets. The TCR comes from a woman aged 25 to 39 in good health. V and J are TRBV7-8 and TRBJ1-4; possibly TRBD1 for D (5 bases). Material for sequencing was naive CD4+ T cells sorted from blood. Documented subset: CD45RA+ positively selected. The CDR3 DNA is TGTGCCAGCAGCTTAGCGGCGGCCGGACACCCATCTCGTAAACTGTTTTTT. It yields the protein CASSLAAAGHPSRKLFF.